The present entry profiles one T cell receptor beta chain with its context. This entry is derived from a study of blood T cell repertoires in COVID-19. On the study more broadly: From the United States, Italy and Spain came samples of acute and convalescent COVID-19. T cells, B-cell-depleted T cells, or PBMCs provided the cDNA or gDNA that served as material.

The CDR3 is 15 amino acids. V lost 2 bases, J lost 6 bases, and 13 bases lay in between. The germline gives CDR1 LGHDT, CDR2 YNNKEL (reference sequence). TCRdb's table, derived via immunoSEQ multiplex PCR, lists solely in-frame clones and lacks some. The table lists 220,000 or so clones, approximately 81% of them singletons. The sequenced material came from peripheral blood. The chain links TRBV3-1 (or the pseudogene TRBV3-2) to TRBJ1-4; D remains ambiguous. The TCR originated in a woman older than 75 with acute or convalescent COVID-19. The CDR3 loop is CASSQMSQVDEKLFF. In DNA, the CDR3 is TGTGCCAGCAGCCAAATGAGTCAGGTGGATGAAAAACTGTTTTTT.